This record concerns one TCR beta chain sequence. This clonotype showed up just a few times. Its antigen is not yet known. Within one base of it there is no much larger clone, and no base qualities were kept. This entry belongs to a study of response to subunit inactivated influenza vaccine (dated by TCRdb to between 2017 and 2018). Describing the broader study: Deep quantitative T cell receptor repertoire profiling was used in the study to track responses to a trivalent subunit inactivated influenza vaccine. The full study reports these points: The authors suggested that each seasonal influenza vaccination may recruit only a limited number of new T cells.

At the junction V is shortened by 4 bases and J by 5 bases; bases outside the gene matches: 9. Inclusive of the bounding cysteine and phenylalanine, the CDR3 is 15 residues long. Just CDR3 DNA is preserved here, 45 bases in frame from base 1. CDR1 and CDR2 are drawn from the germline V gene (reference sequence): LGHDT, YNNKEL. Receptor amplification or capture employed RT-PCR. The sample was run on an Illumina HiSeq 2500. TCRdb reprocessing: public reads trimmed at Q25 with fastp, clones called with MiXCR, in-frame beta chains kept. Identical CDR3 proteins give one entry, which carries the most common genes and DNA. Recorded for this sample are 590,000 or so distinct CDR3 sequences; 14% of them occurred a single time. 7.6% of the sample is taken by the ten largest.

The chain is encoded by TRBV3-1 joined to TRBJ2-5, and 8 junction bases match TRBD1. Material: PBMCs from blood, obtained approximately 15 days before vaccination. The TCR was taken from a man aged 50 to 59 who received an inactivated influenza vaccine. Donor details come from another sample of the same person, matched by shared clones. The nucleotide sequence is TGTGCCAGCAGCCTCACGGACAGGGCTGGGGAGACCCAGTACTTC. Translation gives CASSLTDRAGETQYF.